These 5 T cell receptor beta chains originate from one sample sequenced in a study of Ad26.COV2.S vaccination and SARS-CoV-2 variants. Assay used: immunoSEQ multiplex PCR; TCRdb lists only in-frame clones, some missing. The table lists approximately 400,000 clones, around 92% of them singletons. The source was peripheral blood, collected after recovery from COVID-19. The receptors were gathered from a human donor who had recovered from COVID-19.

The chain links TRBV27 to TRBJ2-5; tentative D call: TRBD2 (5 bases). Trimming pared 3 bases from V and 2 bases from J, leaving 16 bases between. CDR1 and CDR2 from the germline V gene are MNHEY and SMNVEV (reference sequence). The CDR3 loop spans 16 amino acids. Written as DNA, the CDR3 is TGTGCCAGCAGTTTGTGGAGCGGAGTATATCAAGAGACCCAGTACTTC. Translation: CASSLWSGVYQETQYF.

The chain couples TRBV10-3 to TRBJ1-3; D is uncertain. The CDR3 sequence is 14 residues long. V lost 11 bases and J 0 bases, leaving 14 bases between the germline ends. CDR1 and CDR2 (germline): ENHRY, SYGVKD. The CDR3, as DNA: TGTGCCGCCTCTCCAGGAGACTCTGGAAACACCATATATTTT. This sequence encodes CAASPGDSGNTIYF.

The chain is built from TRBV2 and TRBJ2-7; D is possibly TRBD1 or TRBD2 (5 bases each). V was trimmed by 6 bases and J by 2 bases, leaving 17 bases between them. The germline CDR1 and CDR2 sequences are SNHLY and FYNNEI. The CDR3 runs to 15 residues. The CDR3: CASREERGWAYEQYF. The CDR3 DNA sequence: TGTGCCAGCAGGGAGGAGAGGGGATGGGCCTACGAGCAGTACTTC.

Only a few counts were recorded for this clone. The CDR3 region is CASTKGAQPQHF. CDR3 nucleotides: TGTGCCAGTACCAAGGGGGCTCAGCCCCAGCATTTT. The chain uses TRBV19 and TRBJ1-5, with TRBD1 identical over 7 bases. This CDR3 has 12 amino acids. Per the germline V gene, CDR1 is LNHDA and CDR2 is SQIVND (reference sequence). V dropped 7 bases and J dropped 6; count of bases not matched to a gene: 3.

The chain carries TRBV7-9 and TRBJ1-5; D is uncertain. CDR1 SEHNR and CDR2 FQNEAQ come from the germline V gene (reference sequence). Trimming pared 2 bases from V and 2 bases from J, leaving 13 bases between. This CDR3 has 16 amino acids. CDR3 region: CASSLISAGGNQPQHF. CDR3 nucleotide sequence: TGTGCCAGCAGCTTAATCTCTGCGGGCGGCAATCAGCCCCAGCATTTT.